Listed below are T cell receptor beta chains from one sample, sequenced in a study of blood T cell repertoires in COVID-19. Sequenced by immunoSEQ multiplex PCR; TCRdb stores in-frame clones only, minus some. Among 83,000 or so clones, roughly 71% were seen once, and the ten largest hold approximately 9.3%. The sample was peripheral blood. The receptor set was obtained from a woman aged 80 or over with acute or convalescent COVID-19. Both conserved end residues are part of each CDR3. The D gene is left open where the match is weak. Clone size is given for some rows only: seen once, a few or many times, or a class if the clone is expanded.

J: TRBJ1-1
V: TRBV5-5
D: NA
size: NA
CDR3: CASSLGRGRGTEAFF
DNA: TGTGCCAGCAGCTTGGGTCGGGGTAGAGGTACTGAAGCTTTCTTT

J: TRBJ2-1
V: TRBV5-1
D: NA
size: NA
CDR3: CASSLILGASSYNEQFF
DNA: TGCGCCAGCAGCTTAATTTTGGGCGCGAGCTCCTACAATGAGCAGTTCTTC

J: TRBJ1-5
V: TRBV19
D: TRBD1
size: NA
CDR3: CASSRTGRSQDQPQHF
DNA: TGTGCCAGTAGTAGGACAGGGAGGTCCCAAGATCAGCCCCAGCATTTT

J: TRBJ2-1
V: TRBV7-9
D: NA
size: NA
CDR3: CASSLAVSTEQFF
DNA: TGTGCCAGCAGCTTAGCAGTGAGCACTGAGCAGTTCTTC

J: TRBJ2-7
V: TRBV19
D: TRBD2
size: NA
CDR3: CASIGTSGDYEQYF
DNA: TGTGCCAGTATTGGGACTAGCGGCGATTACGAGCAGTACTTC

J: TRBJ1-3
V: TRBV5-1
D: NA
size: NA
CDR3: CASSFEDGNTIYF
DNA: TGCGCCAGCAGCTTTGAGGATGGAAACACCATATATTTT

J: TRBJ2-4
V: TRBV19
D: NA
size: few
CDR3: CASSIGTAKNIQYF
DNA: TGTGCCAGTAGTATTGGTACAGCAAAAAACATTCAGTACTTC

J: TRBJ1-4
V: TRBV18
D: TRBD1
size: NA
CDR3: CASSPDRGTANEKLFF
DNA: TGTGCCAGCTCACCGGACAGGGGCACGGCTAATGAAAAACTGTTTTTT

J: TRBJ2-3
V: TRBV6-6
D: TRBD1
size: NA
CDR3: CASSYSTGVITDTQYF
DNA: TGTGCCAGCAGTTACTCCACAGGGGTTATCACAGATACGCAGTATTTT

J: TRBJ2-5
V: TRBV10-1
D: NA
size: few
CDR3: CANTTKKETQYF
DNA: TGCGCCAACACAACTAAAAAAGAGACCCAGTACTTC

J: TRBJ1-2
V: TRBV28
D: NA
size: few
CDR3: CASSLRVQDGYTF
DNA: TGTGCCAGCAGTTTGCGCGTCCAGGATGGCTACACCTTC

J: TRBJ2-7
V: TRBV4-3
D: NA
size: NA
CDR3: CASSQGGLSSYEQYF
DNA: TGCGCCAGCAGCCAAGGGGGGCTAAGCTCCTACGAGCAGTACTTC

J: TRBJ2-1
V: TRBV7-6
D: TRBD2
size: few
CDR3: CASSLASSGGFNEQFF
DNA: TGTGCCAGCAGCTTAGCGTCCAGCGGGGGGTTCAATGAGCAGTTCTTC

J: TRBJ2-4
V: TRBV10-3
D: NA
size: few
CDR3: CATSEGRNIQYF
DNA: TGTGCCACCAGTGAGGGGAGGAACATTCAGTACTTC

J: TRBJ1-5
V: TRBV6-5
D: TRBD1
size: NA
CDR3: CASSYSGTGRQPQHF
DNA: TGTGCCAGCAGTTACTCAGGGACAGGGCGTCAGCCCCAGCATTTT

J: TRBJ2-7
V: TRBV7-3
D: NA
size: NA
CDR3: CASSPKGGSSEDEQYF
DNA: TGTGCCAGCAGCCCAAAGGGCGGGTCTAGCGAGGACGAGCAGTACTTC

J: TRBJ2-2
V: TRBV4-2
D: TRBD2
size: NA
CDR3: CASSQGLAGVGELFF
DNA: TGTGCCAGCAGCCAAGGACTAGCGGGAGTCGGGGAGCTGTTTTTT

J: TRBJ1-5
V: TRBV5-1
D: NA
size: NA
CDR3: CASSLLPGTNLQHF
DNA: TGCGCCAGCAGCTTGCTACCTGGGACAAACCTCCAGCATTTT

J: TRBJ1-1
V: TRBV11-1
D: NA
size: NA
CDR3: CASSLGGTRTLSFF
DNA: TGTGCCAGCAGCTTAGGGGGAACCAGGACATTGTCTTTCTTT

J: TRBJ2-1
V: TRBV7-2
D: NA
size: NA
CDR3: CASSPRDGQGGEQFF
DNA: TGTGCCAGCAGCCCGCGGGACGGCCAGGGAGGAGAGCAGTTCTTC

J: TRBJ2-2
V: TRBV7-8
D: NA
size: NA
CDR3: CASSPTPGELFF
DNA: TGTGCCAGCAGCCCTACTCCCGGGGAGCTGTTTTTT

J: TRBJ2-5
V: TRBV4-3
D: TRBD2
size: once
CDR3: CASSQGDYASETQYF
DNA: TGCGCCAGCAGCCAAGGGGACTACGCCTCCGAGACCCAGTACTTC

J: TRBJ2-7
V: TRBV7-3
D: NA
size: NA
CDR3: CASSFGGPTYEQYF
DNA: TGTGCCAGCAGCTTTGGAGGGCCCACCTACGAGCAGTACTTC

J: TRBJ1-2
V: TRBV5-5
D: NA
size: NA
CDR3: CASSLTVLNYGYTF
DNA: TGTGCCAGCAGCTTGACAGTCCTGAACTATGGCTACACCTTC

J: TRBJ2-7
V: TRBV6-2/TRBV6-3
D: NA
size: NA
CDR3: CASSYPGTHYEQYF
DNA: TGTGCCAGCAGTTATCCCGGGACACACTACGAGCAGTACTTC

J: TRBJ2-7
V: TRBV7-2
D: TRBD1
size: NA
CDR3: CASSLFGTGLDEQYF
DNA: TGTGCCAGCAGCTTATTCGGGACAGGGCTCGACGAGCAGTACTTC

J: TRBJ1-5
V: TRBV27
D: TRBD1
size: NA
CDR3: CATWDRDYNQPQHF
DNA: TGTGCCACCTGGGACAGGGACTACAATCAGCCCCAGCATTTT